The present T cell receptor beta chain was sequenced within a study of cytomegalovirus exposure and HLA in healthy donors. Notes on the study in general: In a later analysis, TCR beta V- and J-gene trimming was associated with a missense DCLRE1C variant. TCR beta V segments were, for the most part, productive about 90% or about 30% of the time in an earlier analysis. The authors enumerated 150 to 200 TCR beta chains as linked to cytomegalovirus.

V was shortened by 7 bases and J by 8 bases, with 17 bases between the two germline ends. Germline lookup yields CDR1 LNHDA and CDR2 SQIVND (reference sequence). This CDR3 contains 13 residues. As concerns this clone: The antigen is unknown.

PCR employed 60 Vbeta and 13 Jbeta primers. Per the original data handling: Roughly 10 million shared chains were among the approximately 76 million unique TCR beta chains that a later analysis counted. Sequenced by immunoSEQ multiplex PCR; TCRdb stores in-frame clones only, minus some. The DNA was the basis for D and trimming; V, J and clone size are from that table. The sample has some 180,000 clones; about four fifths are singletons. The chain combines TRBV19 with TRBJ1-1; D remains unclear. The sample was PBMCs. This clonotype was obtained from a woman in her late teens or twenties in good health and CMV-seronegative. CDR3 loop: CASTPIGKSEAFF. For the CDR3, the DNA is TGTGCCAGTACTCCTATCGGTAAGTCGGAAGCTTTCTTT.